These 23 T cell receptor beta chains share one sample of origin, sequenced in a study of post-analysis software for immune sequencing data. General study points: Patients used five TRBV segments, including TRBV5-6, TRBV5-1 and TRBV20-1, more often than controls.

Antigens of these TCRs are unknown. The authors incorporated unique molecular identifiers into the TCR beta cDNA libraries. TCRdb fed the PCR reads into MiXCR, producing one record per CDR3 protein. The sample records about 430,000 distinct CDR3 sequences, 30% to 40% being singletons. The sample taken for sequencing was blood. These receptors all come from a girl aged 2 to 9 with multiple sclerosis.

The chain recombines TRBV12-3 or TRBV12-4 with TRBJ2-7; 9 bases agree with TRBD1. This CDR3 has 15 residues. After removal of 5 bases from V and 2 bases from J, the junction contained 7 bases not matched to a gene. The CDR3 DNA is TGTGCCAGCAGTCCCCGCCGACAGGGGGCCTACGAGCAGTACTTC. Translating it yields CASSPRRQGAYEQYF.

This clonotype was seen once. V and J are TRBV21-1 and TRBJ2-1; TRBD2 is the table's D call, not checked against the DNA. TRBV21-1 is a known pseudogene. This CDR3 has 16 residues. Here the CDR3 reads CASSKAPSGNHNEQFF. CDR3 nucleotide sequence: TGTGCCAGCAGCAAAGCCCCTAGCGGGAATCACAATGAGCAGTTCTTC.

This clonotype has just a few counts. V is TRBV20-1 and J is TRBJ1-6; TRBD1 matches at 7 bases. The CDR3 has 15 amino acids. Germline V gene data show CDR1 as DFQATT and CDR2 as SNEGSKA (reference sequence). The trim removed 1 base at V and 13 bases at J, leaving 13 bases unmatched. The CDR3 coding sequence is TGCAGTGCTAGAGGGAAGAGGGGGCGATTGACCCCCCTCCACTTT. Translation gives CSARGKRGRLTPLHF.

CDR3 residues: CASSLSRAQIQPQHF. CDR3 in DNA: TGTGCCAGCAGTTTAAGCAGGGCCCAAATTCAGCCCCAGCATTTT. The rearrangement uses TRBV12-3 or TRBV12-4 and TRBJ1-5, with D possibly being TRBD1 (5 bases). The CDR3 extends over 15 amino acids. The V end lost 2 bases, the J end lost 6 bases, and 14 bases lay between the germline ends.

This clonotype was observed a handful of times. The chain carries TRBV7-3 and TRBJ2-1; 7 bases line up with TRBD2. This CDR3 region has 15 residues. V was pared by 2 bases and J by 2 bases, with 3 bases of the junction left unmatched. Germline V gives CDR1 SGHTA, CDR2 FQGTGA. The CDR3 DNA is TGTGCCAGCAGCTTACTAGCGGCTACCTACAATGAGCAGTTCTTC. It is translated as CASSLLAATYNEQFF. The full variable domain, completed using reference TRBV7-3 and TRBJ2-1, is GAGVSQTPSNKVTEKGKYVELRCDPISGHTALYWYRQSLGQGPEFLIYFQGTGAADDSGLPNDRFFAVRPEGSVSTLKIQRTERGDSAVYLCASSLLAATYNEQFFGPGTRLTVL.

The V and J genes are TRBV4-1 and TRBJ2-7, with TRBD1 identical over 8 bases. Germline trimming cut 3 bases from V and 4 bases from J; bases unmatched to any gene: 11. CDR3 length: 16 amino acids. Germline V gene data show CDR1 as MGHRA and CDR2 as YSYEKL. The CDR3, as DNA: TGCGCCAGCAGCCATGCCCAGGGGGCCGGCTATTACGAGCAGTACTTC. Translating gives CASSHAQGAGYYEQYF.

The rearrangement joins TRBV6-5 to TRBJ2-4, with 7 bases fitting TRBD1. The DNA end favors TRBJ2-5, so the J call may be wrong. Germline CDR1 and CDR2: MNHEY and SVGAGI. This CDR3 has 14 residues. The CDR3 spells CAGQGYRGQETQYF. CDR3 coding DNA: TGTGCCGGCCAAGGTTACAGGGGACAAGAGACCCAGTACTTC.

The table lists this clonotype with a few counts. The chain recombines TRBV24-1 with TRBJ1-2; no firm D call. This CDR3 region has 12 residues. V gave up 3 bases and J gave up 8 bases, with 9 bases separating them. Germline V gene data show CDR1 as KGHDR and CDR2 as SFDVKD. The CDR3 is CATSDARSGYTF. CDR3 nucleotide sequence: TGTGCCACCAGTGATGCCAGGAGCGGCTACACCTTC.

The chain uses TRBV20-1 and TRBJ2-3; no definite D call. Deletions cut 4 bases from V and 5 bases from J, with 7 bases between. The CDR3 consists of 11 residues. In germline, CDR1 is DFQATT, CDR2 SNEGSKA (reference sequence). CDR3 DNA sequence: TGCAGTGCTAACCTCGGAGATACGCAGTATTTT. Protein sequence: CSANLGDTQYF.

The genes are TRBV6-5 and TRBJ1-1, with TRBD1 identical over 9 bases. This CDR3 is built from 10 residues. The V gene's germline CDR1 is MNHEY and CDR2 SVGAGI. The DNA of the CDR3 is TGTGTGACAGGGGGTACTGAAGCTTTCTTT. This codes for CVTGGTEAFF.

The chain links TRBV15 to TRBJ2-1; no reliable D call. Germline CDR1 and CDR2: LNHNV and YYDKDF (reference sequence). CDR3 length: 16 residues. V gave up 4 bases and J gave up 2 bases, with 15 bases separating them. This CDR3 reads CATSKALGLAYNEQFF. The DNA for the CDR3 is TGTGCCACCAGCAAAGCCCTGGGCTTGGCCTACAATGAGCAGTTCTTC.

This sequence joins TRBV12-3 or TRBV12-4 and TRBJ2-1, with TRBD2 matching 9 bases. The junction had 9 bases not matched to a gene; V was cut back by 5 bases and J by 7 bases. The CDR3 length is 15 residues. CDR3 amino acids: CASSPLAGAWNEQFF. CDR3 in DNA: TGTGCCAGCAGTCCCTTAGCGGGAGCCTGGAATGAGCAGTTCTTC.

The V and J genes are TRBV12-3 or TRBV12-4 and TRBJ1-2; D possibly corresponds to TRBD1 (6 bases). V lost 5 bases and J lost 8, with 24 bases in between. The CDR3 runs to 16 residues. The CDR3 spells CASSPGAGAATAGYTF. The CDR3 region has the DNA TGTGCCAGCAGTCCCGGGGCAGGGGCTGCAACCGCGGGCTACACCTTC.

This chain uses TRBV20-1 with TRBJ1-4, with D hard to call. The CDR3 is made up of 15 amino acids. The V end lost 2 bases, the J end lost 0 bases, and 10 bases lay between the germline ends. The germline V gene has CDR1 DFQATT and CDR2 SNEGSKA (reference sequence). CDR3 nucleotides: TGCAGTGCTAGAAGGGCTTTAGCAACTAATGAAAAACTGTTTTTT. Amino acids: CSARRALATNEKLFF.

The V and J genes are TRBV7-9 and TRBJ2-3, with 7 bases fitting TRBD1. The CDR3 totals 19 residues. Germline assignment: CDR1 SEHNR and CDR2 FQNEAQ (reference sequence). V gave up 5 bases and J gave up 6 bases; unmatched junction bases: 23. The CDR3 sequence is CASSRLTQKPGQRVDTQYF. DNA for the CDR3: TGTGCCAGCAGCAGACTTACCCAAAAGCCGGGACAGAGAGTTGATACGCAGTATTTT.

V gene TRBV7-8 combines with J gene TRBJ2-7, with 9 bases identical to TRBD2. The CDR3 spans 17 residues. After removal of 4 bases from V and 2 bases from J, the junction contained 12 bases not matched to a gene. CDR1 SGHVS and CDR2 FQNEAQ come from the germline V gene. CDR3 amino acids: CASSSRPLAGLTYEQYF. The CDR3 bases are TGTGCCAGCAGCTCACGGCCTCTAGCGGGGTTGACCTACGAGCAGTACTTC. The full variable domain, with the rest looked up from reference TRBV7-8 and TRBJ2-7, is GAGVSQSPRYKVAKRGQDVALRCDPISGHVSLFWYQQALGQGPEFLTYFQNEAQLDKSGLPSDRFFAERPEGSVSTLKIQRTQQEDSAVYLCASSSRPLAGLTYEQYFGPGTRLTVT.

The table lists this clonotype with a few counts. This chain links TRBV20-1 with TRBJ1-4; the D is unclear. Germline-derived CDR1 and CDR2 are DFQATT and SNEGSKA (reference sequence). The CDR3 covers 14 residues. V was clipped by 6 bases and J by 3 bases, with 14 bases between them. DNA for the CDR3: TGCAGTGCCCACTCGGGCTCGGCTAATGAAAAACTGTTTTTT. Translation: CSAHSGSANEKLFF.

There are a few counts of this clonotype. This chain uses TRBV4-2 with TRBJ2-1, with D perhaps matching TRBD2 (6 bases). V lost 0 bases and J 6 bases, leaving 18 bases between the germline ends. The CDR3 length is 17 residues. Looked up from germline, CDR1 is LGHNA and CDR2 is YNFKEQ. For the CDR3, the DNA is TGTGCCAGCAGCCAAGATTTTAGGGGACTTCGGGCCAATGAGCAGTTCTTC. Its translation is CASSQDFRGLRANEQFF.

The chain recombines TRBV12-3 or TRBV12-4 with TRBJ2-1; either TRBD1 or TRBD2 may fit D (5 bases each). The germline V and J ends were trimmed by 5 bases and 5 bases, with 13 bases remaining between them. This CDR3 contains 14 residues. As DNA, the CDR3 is TGTGCCAGCAGTCCTCCCGGGGCGGACAATGAGCAGTTCTTC. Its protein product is CASSPPGADNEQFF.

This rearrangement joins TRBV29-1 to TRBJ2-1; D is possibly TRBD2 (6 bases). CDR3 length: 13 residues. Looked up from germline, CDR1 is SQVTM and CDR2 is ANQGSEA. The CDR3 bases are TGCAACGTCGGGCGACTAGTTTCTAATGAGCAGTTCTTC. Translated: CNVGRLVSNEQFF.

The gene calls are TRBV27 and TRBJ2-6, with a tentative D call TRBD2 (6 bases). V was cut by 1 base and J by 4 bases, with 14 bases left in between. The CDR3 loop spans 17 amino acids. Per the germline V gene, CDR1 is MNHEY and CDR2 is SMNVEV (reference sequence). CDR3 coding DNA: TGTGCCAGCAGTTTATTAACCGGGGCGGGAGGGGCCAACGTCCTGACTTTC. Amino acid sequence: CASSLLTGAGGANVLTF.

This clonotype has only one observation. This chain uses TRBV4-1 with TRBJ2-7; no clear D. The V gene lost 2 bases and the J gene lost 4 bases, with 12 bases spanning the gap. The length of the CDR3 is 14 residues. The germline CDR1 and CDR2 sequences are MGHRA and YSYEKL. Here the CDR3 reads CASSQSKMSYEQYF. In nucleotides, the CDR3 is TGCGCCAGCAGCCAATCGAAAATGAGTTACGAGCAGTACTTC.

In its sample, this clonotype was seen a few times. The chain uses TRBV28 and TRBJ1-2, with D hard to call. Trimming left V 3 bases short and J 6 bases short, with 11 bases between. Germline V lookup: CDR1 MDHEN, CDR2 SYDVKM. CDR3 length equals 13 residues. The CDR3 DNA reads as TGTGCCAGCAGTTTGTCTCCCCGGGATGGCTACACCTTC. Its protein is CASSLSPRDGYTF.